The clone carrying this T cell receptor beta chain was seen ten or more times. Its antigen is undetermined. Every donor contributed roughly 11 milliliters of peripheral blood by blood draw. The data are from a study of blood T cells in healthy people across ages. Study at large: The capture of about one barcoded beta molecule per two T cells was achieved by template switching.

The second PCR ran roughly 7 to 11 cycles with a sample-barcoded 5' primer and J-beta primers. TCRdb used MiXCR to reprocess the 5' RACE reads, holding one entry per CDR3 protein. The sample has about 650,000 distinct CDR3 sequences; roughly 30% are singletons. Overall study findings and caveats: Among T cells, TCR beta diversity per million cells dropped roughly linearly as age rose.

V was trimmed by 0 bases and J by 0 bases, leaving 4 bases between them. Germline-derived CDR1 and CDR2 are SGDLS and YYNGEE. The CDR3 spans 14 residues. Sequencing was performed on blood. V gene TRBV9 combines with J gene TRBJ1-5; D remains unclear. The clonotype was recovered from a woman aged 80 or over in good health. CDR3 sequence: CASSVGPSNQPQHF. The CDR3 DNA reads as TGTGCCAGCAGCGTAGGACCTAGCAATCAGCCCCAGCATTTT.